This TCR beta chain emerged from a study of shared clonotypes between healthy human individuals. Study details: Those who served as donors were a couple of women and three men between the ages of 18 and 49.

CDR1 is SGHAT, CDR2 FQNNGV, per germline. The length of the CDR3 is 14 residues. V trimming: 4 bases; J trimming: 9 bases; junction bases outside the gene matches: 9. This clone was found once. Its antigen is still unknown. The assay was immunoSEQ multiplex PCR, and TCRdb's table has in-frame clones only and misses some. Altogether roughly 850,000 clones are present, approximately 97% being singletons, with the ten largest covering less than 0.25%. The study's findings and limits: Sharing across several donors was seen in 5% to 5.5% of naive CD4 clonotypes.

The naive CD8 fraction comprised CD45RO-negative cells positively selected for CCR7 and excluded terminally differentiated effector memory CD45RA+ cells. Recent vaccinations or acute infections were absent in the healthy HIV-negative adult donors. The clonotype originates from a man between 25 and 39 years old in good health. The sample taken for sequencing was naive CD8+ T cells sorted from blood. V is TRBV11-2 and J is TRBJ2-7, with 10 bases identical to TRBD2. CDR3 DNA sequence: TGTGCCAGCAGCTCTAGCGGGAGACGTCGGGGGCAGTACTTC. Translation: CASSSSGRRRGQYF.